One sample yielded the 12 T cell receptor beta chains listed below, sequenced in a study of T cells and Merkel cell carcinoma outcomes. Repertoires were generated with immunoSEQ multiplex PCR, while TCRdb's copy carries only in-frame clones and drops some. The sample includes 2,000 or so clones, approximately 90% of them seen just once. The sample was tumor tissue from Merkel cell carcinoma. The receptors originated from a human donor with Merkel cell carcinoma.

V usage is TRBV10-2 and J usage is TRBJ1-2; the match to TRBD1 covers 7 bases. The trim removed 8 bases at V and 7 bases at J, leaving 7 bases unmatched. Germline lookup yields CDR1 WSHSY and CDR2 SAAADI. CDR3 length equals 12 residues. CDR3: CASHEGAGGYTF. In DNA, the CDR3 is TGCGCCAGCCATGAGGGGGCTGGTGGCTACACCTTC.

The chain links TRBV5-1 to TRBJ2-3; a possible D gene is TRBD1 (6 bases). Trimming stripped 2 bases from V and 0 bases from J, with 13 bases between. The germline V gene encodes CDR1 SGHRS and CDR2 YFSETQ. There are 16 residues in the CDR3. This CDR3 is CASSFNQGTSTDTQYF. CDR3 in DNA: TGCGCCAGCAGCTTTAATCAGGGGACCAGCACAGATACGCAGTATTTT.

This clone has only a few counts. DNA of the CDR3: TGTGCCAGCAGCGCCCGGGGGCAGGGGGCTAGTGGAAACACCATATATTTT. As protein: CASSARGQGASGNTIYF. The chain carries TRBV9 and TRBJ1-3, with 8 positions matching TRBD1. Germline lookup yields CDR1 SGDLS and CDR2 YYNGEE. CDR3 length: 17 residues. J gave up 3 bases and V 3 bases, and 11 bases lay outside the gene matches.

On this clone itself: Distinct nucleotide sequences in the sample also encode this CDR3. The CDR3 bases are TGCGCCAGCAGCTTGTCTCCGGACCCAGGCACAGATACGCAGTATTTT. Its translation is CASSLSPDPGTDTQYF. V usage is TRBV5-1 and J usage is TRBJ2-3; D ambiguous. The CDR3 sequence is 16 residues long. V was trimmed by 1 base and J by 1 base, leaving 13 bases between them. Germline assignment: CDR1 SGHRS and CDR2 YFSETQ.

The rearrangement joins TRBV6-1 to TRBJ1-2; 9 bases align to TRBD1. Trimming at V came to 6 bases and at J to 3 bases, leaving 8 bases not matched to a gene. The germline gives CDR1 MNHNS, CDR2 SASEGT. The length of the CDR3 is 15 residues. The DNA for the CDR3 is TGTGCCAGCAGCAAGACAGGGGGATACGACTATGGCTACACCTTC. It yields the protein CASSKTGGYDYGYTF.

CDR3 residues: CASRPTGISSGNTIYF. The CDR3 DNA sequence: TGTGCCAGCAGACCCACAGGGATCTCCTCTGGAAACACCATATATTTT. The gene calls are TRBV14 and TRBJ1-3; tentatively, D is TRBD1 (6 bases). V lost 6 bases and J lost 0, with 15 bases in between. The CDR3 runs to 16 residues. The germline V gene has CDR1 SGHDN and CDR2 FVKESK.

V gene TRBV7-9 combines with J gene TRBJ2-1, with 8 bases fitting TRBD2. Germline V lookup: CDR1 SEHNR, CDR2 FQNEAQ (reference sequence). V shed 5 bases and J 6 bases; nucleotides not matched to a gene: 15. This CDR3 is 17 amino acids long. The DNA of the CDR3 is TGTGCCAGCAGCCCCGGGGGAGCAGCGGGGGTGGGCAATGAGCAGTTCTTC. As protein: CASSPGGAAGVGNEQFF.

Remarks on this clone: At one boundary the junction diverges from the germline segment, which might be a read error. V is TRBV9 and J is TRBJ2-3; TRBD2 might be the D (6 bases). Germline CDR1 SGDLS, CDR2 YYNGEE. The CDR3 loop spans 15 amino acids. This CDR3 reads CASSVGLNGPDMQYF. The CDR3 DNA reads TGTGCCAGCAGCGTGGGACTCAATGGTCCAGATATGCAGTATTTT.

The V gene is TRBV10-2, the J gene TRBJ1-5; D is possibly TRBD1 (5 bases). The V end was cut by 7 bases, the J end by 3 bases, with 13 bases between. Germline assignment: CDR1 WSHSY and CDR2 SAAADI. The CDR3 runs to 14 residues. This CDR3 reads CASNPGRDNQPQHF. Here the CDR3 DNA reads TGCGCCAGCAATCCGGGACGGGACAATCAGCCCCAGCATTTT.

This chain links TRBV6-5 with TRBJ2-1; 11 nucleotides agree with TRBD2. Germline-derived CDR1 and CDR2 are MNHEY and SVGAGI. The CDR3 contains 16 residues. V trimming: 0 bases; J trimming: 8 bases; junction bases outside the gene matches: 6. CDR3 loop: CASSYSIGLAGDEQFF. The CDR3 coding sequence is TGTGCCAGCAGTTACTCGATCGGACTAGCGGGCGATGAGCAGTTCTTC.

V is TRBV5-4 and J is TRBJ1-4, with a tentative D call TRBD1 (5 bases). CDR3 length equals 15 residues. With 0 bases removed from V and 5 bases from J, the gap between germline ends came to 11 bases. CDR1 is SGHNT, CDR2 YYREEE, per germline (reference sequence). CDR3 DNA sequence: TGTGCCAGCAGCTTGGCAGGGAATACCAATGAAAAACTGTTTTTT. It encodes CASSLAGNTNEKLFF. Supplemented by reference TRBV5-4 and TRBJ1-4, the full variable domain reads ETGVTQSPTHLIKTRGQQVTLRCSSQSGHNTVSWYQQALGQGPQFIFQYYREEENGRGNFPPRFSGLQFPNYSSELNVNALELDDSALYLCASSLAGNTNEKLFFGSGTQLSVL.

This clone was counted a single time. In DNA, the CDR3 is TGTGCCAGCAGAGTAGACATTGCTAGCACAGATACGCAGTATTTT. Translation gives CASRVDIASTDTQYF. This sequence joins TRBV2 and TRBJ2-3; D ambiguous. CDR1 and CDR2 (germline): SNHLY, FYNNEI. V lost 6 bases, J lost 0 bases, and 13 bases lay in between. The CDR3 is 15 amino acids.